This T cell receptor (beta chain) is from a study of cytomegalovirus exposure and HLA in healthy donors. Study-level background: The 120 validation repertoires and the roughly 700 first-cohort repertoires shared a platform, a later analysis reported.

In its sample, this clone was seen a few times. Its antigen is as yet unknown. Regarding the study as a whole: Approximately 160 TCR beta chains were listed as cytomegalovirus-associated. A subsequent analysis found that TCR clusters from the first cohort also tended to co-occur in the approximately 130 validation repertoires, with 94% of cluster scores above 0. TCR sequences were mostly rare, though some public TCRs occurred in many donors.

Some clones are missing from TCRdb's copy, which holds only in-frame ones; the method was immunoSEQ multiplex PCR. Of under 200,000 clones in the sample, approximately 86% are singletons; the top ten hold approximately 2.1%. The material sequenced was PBMCs. The TCR was taken from a young woman in good health and CMV-seronegative.

The DNA of the CDR3 is TGCGCCAGCAGCCCCGGGACAGGGACCTACGAGCAGTACTTC. It codes for CASSPGTGTYEQYF. The chain uses TRBV4-3 and TRBJ2-7; 9 bases map to TRBD1. CDR1 is LGHNA, CDR2 YSLEER, per germline. V gave up 4 bases and J gave up 2 bases; unmatched junction bases: 3. CDR3 size: 14 residues.